This T cell receptor beta chain was profiled in a study of T cells expressing NK-cell markers. This CDR3 contains 14 residues. Germline V gives CDR1 DFQATT, CDR2 SNEGSKA (reference sequence). Production of TCR beta cDNA relied on 5'RACE template switching with UMIs. TCRdb re-called the 5' RACE reads; every CDR3 protein appears as one record, without DNA. Across a few hundred thousand distinct CDR3 sequences, the top ten clones capture approximately 3.6% of the sample. This receptor was taken from a man between 18 and 29 years old in good health. Sequenced input: blood T cells: a sorted CD56 or NKG2C T cell subset, CD4+ or CD8+ T cells, or bulk PBMC T cells (not recorded which). This chain joins TRBV20-1 and TRBJ2-2; TCRdb gives TRBD2 as the D gene, but with no DNA this cannot be confirmed. CDR3 sequence reads: CSARGPRQFGELFF.